Following are 26 T cell receptor beta chains from one sample sequenced in a study of T cell responses to AZD1222 COVID-19 vaccine (dated by TCRdb to the early 2020s). Library construction relied on the immunoSEQ multiplex PCR assay. Drawn from immuneACCESS, this table holds only the in-frame rearrangements with V and J called that TCRdb kept. Clones are partly lost; checked studies trace under half to an unresolved V gene and leave the rest unexplained. Present in this sample are 150,000 to 200,000 clones, about 91% of which were seen just once. The ten largest make up around 4.4% of the sample. The time point label for this specimen denotes: baseline before first vaccination. Sequences were derived from peripheral blood, sampled on day 0 of AZD1222 vaccination. These receptors originate from an adult in good health.

CDR3 protein: CASSLTGEQYF. The CDR3 region has the DNA TGTGCCAGCAGTTTAACGGGCGAGCAGTACTTC. The chain links TRBV28 to TRBJ2-7; D remains unclear. CDR3 length: 11 amino acids. V lost 2 bases to trimming and J lost 6 bases, with 5 bases between them. Germline lookup yields CDR1 MDHEN and CDR2 SYDVKM.

The chain joins TRBV27 to TRBJ1-5; D gene ambiguous. V dropped 5 bases and J dropped 4 bases, with 12 bases sitting between them. The germline V gene has CDR1 MNHEY and CDR2 SMNVEV (reference sequence). The CDR3 is 14 amino acids. The CDR3 region has the DNA TGTGCCAGCAGTCCCTGGACGGATAATCAGCCCCAGCATTTT. It translates to CASSPWTDNQPQHF.

The CDR3 sequence: CASYLGGTPVKLFF. In DNA, the CDR3 is TGTGCCAGCTACCTGGGGGGGACGCCGGTGAAACTGTTTTTT. This chain connects TRBV2 to TRBJ1-4; D is possibly TRBD1 (5 bases). Germline CDR1 reads SNHLY; CDR2 reads FYNNEI. Trimming removed 8 bases at V and 11 bases at J, with 21 bases between. The CDR3 contains 14 residues.

The chain employs TRBV3-1 (or the pseudogene TRBV3-2) and TRBJ2-1; TRBD2 agrees at 12 bases. Germline loops: CDR1 LGHDT, CDR2 YNNKEL (reference sequence). This CDR3 region has 15 residues. V trimming: 4 bases; J trimming: 10 bases; junction bases outside the gene matches: 8. The CDR3 region is CASSRRLAGVREQFF. The CDR3, as DNA: TGTGCCAGCAGCCGCCGACTAGCGGGAGTGAGAGAGCAGTTCTTC.

The gene calls are TRBV10-3 and TRBJ2-1; D remains unclear. The ends were cut back, 5 bases at V and 9 bases at J, with 11 bases in the middle. Per the germline V gene, CDR1 is ENHRY and CDR2 is SYGVKD. The CDR3 contains 12 residues. In DNA, the CDR3 is TGTGCCATCAGTCTGAATGGGCGTGAGCAGTTCTTC. The encoded protein is CAISLNGREQFF.

This chain uses TRBV14 with TRBJ2-7; tentative D call: TRBD1 (5 bases). Deletions cut 3 bases from V and 2 bases from J, with 8 bases between. Germline CDR1 is SGHDN and CDR2 is FVKESK. The CDR3 is 13 residues long. For the CDR3, the DNA is TGTGCCAGCAGCCACAGGGCCCCCTACGAGCAGTACTTC. It specifies CASSHRAPYEQYF.

This sequence joins TRBV7-9 and TRBJ1-1, with D possibly matching TRBD1 (5 bases). Per germline, CDR1 SEHNR and CDR2 FQNEAQ (reference sequence). CDR3 length: 15 residues. The V end lost 1 base, the J end lost 1 base, and 10 bases lay between the germline ends. The CDR3 bases are TGTGCCAGCAGCTTAGTGTCGGGGGGGAACACTGAAGCTTTCTTT. Translation: CASSLVSGGNTEAFF.

The V gene is TRBV5-1, the J gene TRBJ2-2; 12 bases are a match to TRBD2. CDR1 and CDR2 from the germline V gene are SGHRS and YFSETQ. V lost 4 bases, J lost 4 bases, and 20 bases stayed unmatched. The CDR3 sequence is 21 residues long. The CDR3 coding sequence is TGCGCCAGCAGCACCCCCATCCGGCGACTAGCGGGAGTAGTTGGCACCGGGGAGCTGTTTTTT. Its protein product is CASSTPIRRLAGVVGTGELFF. Filled out from reference TRBV5-1 and TRBJ2-2, the complete variable domain reads KAGVTQTPRYLIKTRGQQVTLSCSPISGHRSVSWYQQTPGQGLQFLFEYFSETQRNKGNFPGRFSGRQFSNSRSEMNVSTLELGDSALYLCASSTPIRRLAGVVGTGELFFGEGSRLTVL.

V is TRBV7-2 and J is TRBJ2-1; 14 bases align to TRBD2. This CDR3 is built from 15 residues. V was pared by 11 bases and J by 3 bases, with 6 bases of the junction left unmatched. Germline loops: CDR1 SGHTA, CDR2 FQGNSA. In DNA form, the CDR3 reads TGTGCCGGGGGACTAGCGGGAGCCCGCTACAATGAGCAGTTCTTC. This gives the protein CAGGLAGARYNEQFF.

This clone has a handful of counts. The V and J genes are TRBV2 and TRBJ2-3; TRBD2 matches at 13 bases. Germline assignment: CDR1 SNHLY and CDR2 FYNNEI. The ends lost 6 bases at V and 0 bases at J; junction bases unmatched: 6. The CDR3 has 17 amino acids. The CDR3 spells CASRATSGRRSTDTQYF. CDR3 nucleotides: TGTGCCAGCAGGGCGACTAGCGGGAGGCGGAGCACAGATACGCAGTATTTT.

This chain links TRBV7-3 with TRBJ2-2, with D perhaps matching TRBD2 (6 bases). Germline V gene lookup returns CDR1 SGHTA and CDR2 FQGTGA. This CDR3 has 16 amino acids. Trimming pared 1 base from V and 1 base from J, leaving 10 bases between. Here the CDR3 reads CASSLRGSGNTGELFF. In DNA, the CDR3 is TGTGCCAGCAGCTTAAGGGGTAGCGGGAACACCGGGGAGCTGTTTTTT.

The gene calls are TRBV7-3 and TRBJ2-5; tentatively, D is TRBD1 (5 bases). Deletions cut 2 bases from V and 1 base from J, with 11 bases between. The CDR3 is 15 residues long. CDR1 and CDR2 (germline): SGHTA, FQGTGA. The CDR3 nucleotides read TGTGCCAGCAGCTTAGGGTCAGGGCCCCAAGAGACCCAGTACTTC. Amino acid sequence: CASSLGSGPQETQYF.

V and J are TRBV19 and TRBJ1-5, with a possible D match to TRBD1 (6 bases). CDR1 LNHDA and CDR2 SQIVND come from the germline V gene (reference sequence). V was pared by 3 bases and J by 6 bases, with 12 bases between. This CDR3 has 14 amino acids. This chain's CDR3 is CASSMSGGPQPQHF. In nucleotides, the CDR3 is TGTGCCAGTAGTATGTCTGGGGGCCCTCAGCCCCAGCATTTT.

The rearrangement links TRBV6-5 to TRBJ2-5; a weak D match, TRBD1 (6 bases). The CDR3 sequence is 15 residues long. The V end was cut by 0 bases, the J end by 0 bases, with 8 bases between. Germline V gene sequence: CDR1 MNHEY, CDR2 SVGAGI. The CDR3 nucleotides read TGTGCCAGCAGTTACTCCGGACAGAACCAAGAGACCCAGTACTTC. Its protein product is CASSYSGQNQETQYF.

The chain joins TRBV18 to TRBJ1-2; D ambiguous. The CDR3 is 15 residues long. V lost 1 base, J lost 8 bases, and 17 bases lay in between. Germline loops: CDR1 KGHSH, CDR2 LQKENI. The chain's CDR3 is CASSPLTVGDYGYTF. The CDR3 DNA follows: TGTGCCAGCTCACCACTCACGGTCGGTGATTACGGCTACACCTTC.

J is TRBJ1-5 and V is TRBV2, with D tentatively TRBD1 (6 bases). Trimming took off 6 bases at V and 6 bases at J, with 21 bases between the two ends. The CDR3 is 16 amino acids. Per the germline V gene, CDR1 is SNHLY and CDR2 is FYNNEI. CDR3 protein: CASSQGTPGGSQPQHF. CDR3 nucleotide sequence: TGTGCCAGCAGCCAGGGGACTCCGGGAGGCAGTCAGCCCCAGCATTTT.

In the case of this clone: Other DNA sequences in this sample translate to the same CDR3. The chain joins TRBV18 to TRBJ1-1; D is ambiguous. Germline lookup yields CDR1 KGHSH and CDR2 LQKENI. This CDR3 is 13 amino acids long. The V end lost 2 bases, the J end lost 1 base, and 5 bases lay between the germline ends. The DNA of the CDR3 is TGTGCCAGCTCACCAAGGCAGAACACTGAAGCTTTCTTT. This encodes CASSPRQNTEAFF.

This chain connects TRBV19 to TRBJ1-5, with 8 bases lining up with TRBD1. The CDR3 is 13 residues long. V shed 5 bases and J 8 bases; nucleotides not matched to a gene: 5. The germline CDR1 and CDR2 sequences are LNHDA and SQIVND (reference sequence). The CDR3 bases are TGTGCCAGTAGTGACCAGGGGGCAGAGCCCCAGCATTTT. Translation: CASSDQGAEPQHF.

The V and J genes are TRBV9 and TRBJ1-1; TRBD1 might be the D (5 bases). Trimming pared 3 bases from V and 1 base from J, leaving 10 bases between. Germline loops: CDR1 SGDLS, CDR2 YYNGEE. This CDR3 spans 14 amino acids. CDR3 amino acids: CASSAGGRNTEAFF. In DNA, the CDR3 is TGTGCCAGCAGCGCGGGGGGGAGGAACACTGAAGCTTTCTTT.

V is TRBV12-3 or TRBV12-4 and J is TRBJ2-1; D is unclear. Between the trimmed V and J ends, which lost 6 bases and 1 base, there was a span of 4 bases. The CDR3 consists of 12 residues. The CDR3 spells CASSLSYNEQFF. CDR3 nucleotides: TGTGCCAGCAGCCTATCCTACAATGAGCAGTTCTTC.

CDR3: CSVEDGWWGTDTQYF. The CDR3 nucleotides read TGCAGCGTTGAAGATGGTTGGTGGGGCACAGATACGCAGTATTTT. This sequence joins TRBV29-1 and TRBJ2-3, with unresolved D. Germline V gives CDR1 SQVTM, CDR2 ANQGSEA. This CDR3 is built from 15 residues. The V end lost 0 bases, the J end lost 1 base, and 11 bases lay between the germline ends.

The chain couples TRBV15 to TRBJ2-7, with TRBD1 identical over 9 bases. This CDR3 is built from 14 residues. J gave up 3 bases and V 4 bases, and 4 bases lay outside the gene matches. Looked up from germline, CDR1 is LNHNV and CDR2 is YYDKDF (reference sequence). In DNA, the CDR3 is TGTGCCACCAGCATCGACAGGGGGATCTACGAGCAGTACTTC. It encodes CATSIDRGIYEQYF.

The V gene is TRBV12-5, the J gene TRBJ2-1; no reliable D call. The CDR3 has 12 amino acids. The germline gives CDR1 LGHNT, CDR2 FRNRAP. Trimming removed 5 bases at V and 15 bases at J, with 17 bases between. The CDR3 nucleotides read TGTGCTAGTGGTCCCTCGAAAGATCGTGGGTTCTTC. Translated, it gives CASGPSKDRGFF.

This chain joins TRBV3-1 (or the pseudogene TRBV3-2) and TRBJ2-7; no clear D. Germline V gene lookup returns CDR1 LGHDT and CDR2 YNNKEL (reference sequence). The CDR3 is 11 amino acids. The V end was cut by 2 bases, the J end by 6 bases, with 5 bases between. This chain's CDR3 is CASSQSLEQYF. CDR3 in DNA: TGTGCCAGCAGCCAATCCCTCGAGCAGTACTTC.

The chain is built from TRBV6-5 and TRBJ2-2, with 7 bases matching TRBD1. CDR1 is MNHEY, CDR2 SVGAGI, per germline. V dropped 2 bases and J dropped 8; count of bases not matched to a gene: 8. There are 15 residues in the CDR3. This CDR3 reads CASSYGGHRGGELFF. Written as DNA, the CDR3 is TGTGCCAGCAGTTACGGGGGACACAGGGGTGGGGAGCTGTTTTTT.

The chain uses TRBV27 and TRBJ2-7; TRBD1 might be the D (5 bases). The germline V gene encodes CDR1 MNHEY and CDR2 SMNVEV (reference sequence). The V end was cut by 3 bases, the J end by 4 bases, with 10 bases between. The CDR3 runs to 13 residues. The CDR3 region has the DNA TGTGCCAGCAGTTTTGGGGCAGTATACGAGCAGTACTTC. It translates to CASSFGAVYEQYF.